A selection of T cell receptor beta chains follows, all from one sample in a study of sequential checkpoint blockade in melanoma. TCRdb's table, derived via immunoSEQ multiplex PCR, lists solely in-frame clones and lacks some. Of about 28,000 clones listed, about 89% are singletons. The specimen comprised CD8+ T cells sorted from blood (inferred from file names), sampled from a patient given nivolumab and ipilimumab in sequence. The receptor set was obtained from a human donor with melanoma. Both conserved end residues are part of each CDR3. D genes are given only for firm matches. Size values are once, few and many counts, or a class for expanded clones, and some rows have none.

v_gene	j_gene	d_gene	abundance	CDR3aa	CDR3nt
TRBV4-3	TRBJ1-1	.	.	CASSHRVSTEAFF	TGCGCCAGCAGCCACAGGGTGTCGACTGAAGCTTTCTTT
TRBV9	TRBJ1-3	TRBD1	.	CASSSRDRGGNTIYF	TGTGCCAGCAGCAGTCGGGACAGAGGTGGAAACACCATATATTTT
TRBV5-6	TRBJ2-1	.	.	CASSPGSGEQFF	TGTGCCAGCAGTCCCGGGAGTGGGGAGCAGTTCTTC
TRBV19	TRBJ1-1	.	.	CASNLISTGYTEAFF	TGTGCCAGTAATCTAATTTCTACAGGGTACACTGAAGCTTTCTTT
TRBV27	TRBJ2-2	TRBD2	.	CASSPPAGRAIGELFF	TGTGCCAGCAGTCCCCCAGCAGGGAGGGCGATCGGGGAGCTGTTTTTT
TRBV5-6	TRBJ2-1	.	.	CASSHEAYNEQFF	TGTGCCAGCAGCCACGAGGCATACAATGAGCAGTTCTTC
TRBV25-1	TRBJ2-1	.	.	CASSATGQQFF	TGTGCCAGCAGTGCTACAGGGCAGCAGTTCTTC
TRBV7-8	TRBJ2-1	TRBD2	.	CASRELAGGHHTSYNEQFF	TGTGCCAGCAGGGAACTAGCGGGGGGACACCATACCTCCTACAATGAGCAGTTCTTC
TRBV28	TRBJ1-5	.	.	CASSSRGLGNQPQHF	TGTGCCAGCAGCTCCAGGGGTCTTGGCAATCAGCCCCAGCATTTT
TRBV20-1	TRBJ2-1	TRBD2	.	CSVGGGNEQFF	TGCAGTGTAGGCGGGGGCAATGAGCAGTTCTTC
TRBV7-9	TRBJ1-2	.	.	CASGGDWLRESTNYGYTF	TGTGCCAGCGGCGGCGACTGGCTCAGGGAAAGTACTAACTATGGCTACACCTTC
TRBV7-3	TRBJ2-7	.	.	CASSDGQSYEQYF	TGTGCCAGCAGCGATGGACAGTCCTACGAGCAGTACTTC
TRBV6-5	TRBJ2-7	.	.	CASSYDGVNYEQYF	TGTGCCAGCAGTTACGACGGGGTTAACTACGAGCAGTACTTC
TRBV5-6	TRBJ1-2	.	.	CASSLLNYGYTF	TGTGCCAGCAGCTTACTTAACTATGGCTACACCTTC
TRBV27	TRBJ2-7	.	.	CASRAGFWEQYF	TGTGCCAGCAGAGCAGGGTTCTGGGAGCAGTACTTC
TRBV28	TRBJ1-5	TRBD1	.	CASRIFQGADSNQPQHF	TGTGCCAGCAGAATTTTCCAGGGGGCGGATAGCAATCAGCCCCAGCATTTT
TRBV5-6	TRBJ1-6	.	few	CASSLEPGNSPLHF	TGTGCCAGCAGCTTGGAACCGGGGAATTCACCCCTCCACTTT
TRBV5-1	TRBJ1-2	.	.	CASSLWVTSYGYTF	TGCGCCAGCAGCTTGTGGGTGACTTCTTATGGCTACACCTTC
TRBV19	TRBJ2-6	.	.	CASTPLLQGSGANVLTF	TGTGCCAGTACCCCGTTGTTGCAGGGCTCTGGGGCCAACGTCCTGACCTTC
TRBV5-4	TRBJ1-6	.	.	CASSPGGGGVFHNSPLHF	TGTGCCAGCAGCCCCGGAGGGGGGGGCGTTTTCCATAATTCACCCCTCCACTTT
TRBV7-9	TRBJ2-5	.	few	CASSLDAGPTEETQYF	TGTGCCAGCAGCTTAGACGCGGGACCCACAGAGGAGACCCAGTACTTC
TRBV7-6	TRBJ2-1	TRBD1	.	CASSDGTGGYNEQFF	TGTGCCAGCAGCGACGGGACAGGGGGCTACAATGAGCAGTTCTTC
TRBV4-1	TRBJ1-1	TRBD1	.	CASSPLVSGQVLEAFF	TGCGCCAGCAGCCCTCTAGTATCCGGACAGGTATTGGAAGCTTTCTTT
TRBV7-9	TRBJ2-1	TRBD1	.	CASSLALGQANNEQFF	TGTGCCAGCAGCTTAGCGCTGGGACAGGCAAACAATGAGCAGTTCTTC
TRBV28	TRBJ1-3	.	.	CASQILDSGNTIYF	TGTGCCAGCCAAATTTTAGACTCTGGAAACACCATATATTTT
TRBV7-8	TRBJ2-3	.	.	CASSFGLSSTDTQYF	TGTGCCAGCAGCTTCGGACTTTCTAGCACAGATACGCAGTATTTT
TRBV19	TRBJ2-3	.	.	CASRMAGTTDTQYF	TGTGCCAGTAGGATGGCGGGAACCACAGATACGCAGTATTTT
TRBV7-9	TRBJ2-1	TRBD1	.	CASSLRDRSSYNEQFF	TGTGCCAGCAGCCTCAGGGACAGAAGCTCCTACAATGAGCAGTTCTTC
TRBV7-8	TRBJ1-1	.	once	CASSFTEFTDEAFF	TGTGCCAGCAGCTTTACCGAATTCACAGATGAAGCTTTCTTT
TRBV5-5	TRBJ2-3	.	.	CASSSTGRTDTQYF	TGTGCCAGCAGCTCGACAGGGAGGACAGATACGCAGTATTTT
TRBV9	TRBJ2-5	.	.	CASSVGTSDQETQYF	TGTGCCAGCAGCGTAGGGACAAGCGACCAAGAGACCCAGTACTTC
TRBV5-6	TRBJ1-6	.	.	CASSSWDMSDRNSPLHF	TGTGCCAGCAGCTCCTGGGACATGTCGGATAGGAATTCACCCCTCCACTTT
TRBV6-5	TRBJ1-1	.	.	CASSLPGNTEAFF	TGTGCCAGCAGTCTCCCGGGGAACACTGAAGCTTTCTTT
TRBV7-6	TRBJ2-5	.	.	CASSPPRDIQETQYF	TGTGCCAGCAGCCCTCCGAGGGACATCCAAGAGACCCAGTACTTC
TRBV28	TRBJ2-7	TRBD1	.	CASSIGQGAWEQYF	TGTGCCAGCTCTATTGGACAGGGGGCTTGGGAGCAGTACTTC
TRBV5-8	TRBJ1-1	.	.	CASSFPRREAFF	TGTGCCAGCAGCTTCCCCCGCAGGGAAGCTTTCTTT
TRBV6-4	TRBJ2-1	TRBD2	medium-sized	CASSDSGTSDYNEQFF	TGTGCCAGCAGTGACTCCGGGACTAGCGACTACAATGAGCAGTTCTTC
TRBV6-1	TRBJ2-1	TRBD2	.	CATVFTSGGLDEQFF	TGTGCCACCGTATTTACTAGCGGGGGTTTAGATGAGCAGTTCTTC
TRBV4-3	TRBJ2-5	TRBD2	.	CASSQALSGRARETQYF	TGCGCCAGCAGCCAAGCGCTAAGCGGGAGGGCCCGGGAGACCCAGTACTTC
TRBV27	TRBJ2-5	TRBD2	.	CASIGGETQYF	TGTGCCAGCATCGGGGGGGAGACCCAGTACTTC
TRBV19	TRBJ2-1	.	few	CASSIKRGTYNEQFF	TGTGCCAGTAGTATAAAACGGGGGACCTACAATGAGCAGTTCTTC
TRBV7-8	TRBJ1-2	.	.	CASSLGGLGPNYGYTF	TGTGCCAGCAGCTTAGGGGGCCTTGGCCCCAACTATGGCTACACCTTC
TRBV9	TRBJ1-4	.	.	CASSARGGGGEKLFF	TGTGCCAGCAGCGCCCGGGGGGGCGGTGGGGAAAAACTGTTTTTT
TRBV2	TRBJ2-2	.	.	CASSVALYGQINTGELFF	TGTGCCAGCAGTGTTGCCCTATACGGACAGATCAACACCGGGGAGCTGTTTTTT
TRBV19	TRBJ1-5	.	.	CASSLTAGYQPQHF	TGTGCCAGTAGTCTCACCGCCGGTTATCAGCCCCAGCATTTT
TRBV10-3	TRBJ1-2	TRBD1	.	CAISESRGTGARGYTF	TGTGCCATCAGTGAGTCGAGGGGGACAGGGGCGCGCGGCTACACCTTC
TRBV7-2	TRBJ2-4	.	.	CASSLGGDFGLENIQYF	TGTGCCAGCAGCTTAGGGGGGGATTTTGGGTTAGAAAACATTCAGTACTTC
TRBV30	TRBJ1-4	.	.	CAWAGGTNEKLFF	TGTGCCTGGGCCGGAGGAACTAATGAAAAACTGTTTTTT
TRBV7-2	TRBJ1-5	.	.	CASSLGRGGNQPQHF	TGTGCCAGCAGCTTAGGTCGGGGGGGCAATCAGCCCCAGCATTTT
TRBV9	TRBJ2-1	.	.	CASSVERGGYNEQFF	TGTGCCAGCAGCGTAGAGAGGGGGGGGTACAATGAGCAGTTCTTC
TRBV9	TRBJ2-5	TRBD1	once	CASSAPGQGVQETQYF	TGTGCCAGCAGCGCCCCGGGACAGGGGGTCCAAGAGACCCAGTACTTC
TRBV4-1	TRBJ2-1	TRBD2	.	CASSQLEMGLAGNEQFF	TGCGCCAGCAGCCAACTTGAGATGGGACTAGCTGGGAATGAGCAGTTCTTC
TRBV27	TRBJ1-2	.	.	CASTLVGGLGAGGYTF	TGTGCCAGCACCCTAGTGGGGGGACTCGGTGCCGGTGGCTACACCTTC
TRBV14	TRBJ2-7	.	.	CASSQEPGRSSYEQYF	TGTGCCAGCAGCCAAGAACCGGGAAGGAGCTCCTACGAGCAGTACTTC
TRBV5-4	TRBJ2-7	.	.	CASSSGHAEQYF	TGTGCCAGCAGCTCGGGACACGCAGAGCAGTACTTC
TRBV19	TRBJ2-2	.	.	CASTLDFRGAGELFF	TGTGCCAGTACCTTGGACTTCCGAGGCGCCGGGGAGCTGTTTTTT
TRBV6-1	TRBJ1-5	TRBD1	.	CASKPGGQGSNLRHF	TGTGCCAGCAAACCGGGGGGACAGGGATCCAATCTGAGGCATTTT
TRBV27	TRBJ1-5	TRBD1	.	CASSPGTGGQPQHF	TGTGCCAGCAGTCCAGGGACAGGGGGCCAGCCCCAGCATTTT
TRBV15	TRBJ2-5	TRBD2	.	CATSRGGLTPMETQYF	TGTGCCACCAGCAGAGGGGGACTAACCCCCATGGAGACCCAGTACTTC
TRBV18	TRBJ2-2	.	.	CASSPLGANTGELFF	TGTGCCAGCTCACCACTGGGCGCGAACACCGGGGAGCTGTTTTTT